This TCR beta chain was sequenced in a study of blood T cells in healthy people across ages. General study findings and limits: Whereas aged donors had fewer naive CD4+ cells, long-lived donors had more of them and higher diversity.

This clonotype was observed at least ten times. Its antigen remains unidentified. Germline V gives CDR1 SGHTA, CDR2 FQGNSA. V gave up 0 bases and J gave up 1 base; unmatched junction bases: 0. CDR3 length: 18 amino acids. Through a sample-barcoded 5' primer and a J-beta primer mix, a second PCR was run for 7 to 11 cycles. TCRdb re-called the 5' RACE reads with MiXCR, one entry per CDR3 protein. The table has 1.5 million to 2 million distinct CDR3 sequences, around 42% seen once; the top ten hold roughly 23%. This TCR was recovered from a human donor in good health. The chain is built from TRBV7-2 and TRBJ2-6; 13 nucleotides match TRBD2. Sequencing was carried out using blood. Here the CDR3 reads CASSLALAGGSGANVLTF. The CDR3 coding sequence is TGTGCCAGCAGCTTAGCACTAGCGGGGGGGTCTGGGGCCAACGTCCTGACTTTC.